This T cell receptor (beta chain) was found in a study of shared clonotypes between healthy human individuals. This clone was seen once. Germline assignment: CDR1 SGHRS and CDR2 YFSETQ. The V end was cut by 4 bases, the J end by 0 bases, with 14 bases between. This CDR3 is 16 amino acids long. Clones were read by immunoSEQ multiplex PCR, and TCRdb kept only the in-frame ones, dropping some. This sample has just over 2,000,000 clones, with roughly 94% found just once. The source is a man between 18 and 35 years old in good health. The rearrangement joins TRBV5-1 to TRBJ1-5, with no clear D. The material sequenced was naive CD4+ T cells sorted from blood. Subset: CD45RA+ positively selected. The CDR3, as DNA: TGCGCCAGCAGCCATCCGGGCCTTTATAGCAATCAGCCCCAGCATTTT. It specifies CASSHPGLYSNQPQHF.